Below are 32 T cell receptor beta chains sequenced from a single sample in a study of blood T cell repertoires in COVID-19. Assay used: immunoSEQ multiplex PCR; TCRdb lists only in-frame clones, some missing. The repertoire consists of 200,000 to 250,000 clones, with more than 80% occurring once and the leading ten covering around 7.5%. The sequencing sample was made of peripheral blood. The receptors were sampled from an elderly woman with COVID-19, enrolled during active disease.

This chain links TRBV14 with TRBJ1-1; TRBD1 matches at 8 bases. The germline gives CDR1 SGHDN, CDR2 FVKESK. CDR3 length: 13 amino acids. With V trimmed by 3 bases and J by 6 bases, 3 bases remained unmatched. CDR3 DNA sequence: TGTGCCAGCAGCCAGAAACAGGGGGCTGAAGCTTTCTTT. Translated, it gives CASSQKQGAEAFF.

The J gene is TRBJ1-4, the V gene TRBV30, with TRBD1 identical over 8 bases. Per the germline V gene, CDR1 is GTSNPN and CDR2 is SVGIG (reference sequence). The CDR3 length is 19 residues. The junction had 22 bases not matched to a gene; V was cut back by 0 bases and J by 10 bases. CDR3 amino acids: CAWSVRNRGGDRGLGKLFF. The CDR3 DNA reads TGTGCCTGGAGTGTACGGAATAGGGGAGGCGACAGGGGCTTGGGAAAACTGTTTTTT.

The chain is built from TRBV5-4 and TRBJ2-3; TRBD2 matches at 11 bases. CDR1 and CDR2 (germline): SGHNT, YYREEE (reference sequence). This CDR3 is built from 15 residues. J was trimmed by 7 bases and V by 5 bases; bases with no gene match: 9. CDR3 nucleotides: TGTGCCAGCAGTTATAGCGGGGGGGCCGCCCATACGCAGTATTTT. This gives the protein CASSYSGGAAHTQYF. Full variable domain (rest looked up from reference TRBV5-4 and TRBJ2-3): ETGVTQSPTHLIKTRGQQVTLRCSSQSGHNTVSWYQQALGQGPQFIFQYYREEENGRGNFPPRFSGLQFPNYSSELNVNALELDDSALYLCASSYSGGAAHTQYFGPGTRLTVL.

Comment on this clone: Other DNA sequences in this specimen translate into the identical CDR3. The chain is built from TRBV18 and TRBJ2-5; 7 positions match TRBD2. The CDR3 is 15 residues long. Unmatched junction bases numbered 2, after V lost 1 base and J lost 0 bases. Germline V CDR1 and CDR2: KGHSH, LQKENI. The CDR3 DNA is TGTGCCAGCTCACCACGGCTAGCGGACCAAGAGACCCAGTACTTC. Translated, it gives CASSPRLADQETQYF.

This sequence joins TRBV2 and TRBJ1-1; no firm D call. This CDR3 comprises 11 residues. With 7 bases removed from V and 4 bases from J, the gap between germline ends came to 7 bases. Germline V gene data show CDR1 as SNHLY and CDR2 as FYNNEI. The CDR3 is CASTRVTEAFF. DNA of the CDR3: TGTGCCAGCACGAGGGTCACTGAAGCTTTCTTT.

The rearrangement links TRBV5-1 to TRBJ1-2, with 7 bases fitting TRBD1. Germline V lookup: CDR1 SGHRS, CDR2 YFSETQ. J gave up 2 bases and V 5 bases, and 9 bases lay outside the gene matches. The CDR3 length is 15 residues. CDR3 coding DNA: TGCGCCAGCAGGGGCGAACAGGGGCTGAACTATGGCTACACCTTC. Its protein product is CASRGEQGLNYGYTF.

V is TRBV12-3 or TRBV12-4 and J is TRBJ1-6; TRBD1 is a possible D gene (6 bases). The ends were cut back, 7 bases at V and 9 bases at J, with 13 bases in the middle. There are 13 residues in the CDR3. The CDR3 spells CASTRTALSPLHF. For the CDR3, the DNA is TGTGCCAGCACCCGGACAGCCCTTTCACCCCTCCACTTT.

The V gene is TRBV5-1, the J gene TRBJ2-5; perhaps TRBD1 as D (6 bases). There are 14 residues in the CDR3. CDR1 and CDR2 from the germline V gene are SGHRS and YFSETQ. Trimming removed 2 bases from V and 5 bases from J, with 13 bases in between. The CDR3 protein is CASSFYYQGETQYF. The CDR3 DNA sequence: TGCGCCAGCAGCTTTTACTACCAGGGGGAGACCCAGTACTTC.

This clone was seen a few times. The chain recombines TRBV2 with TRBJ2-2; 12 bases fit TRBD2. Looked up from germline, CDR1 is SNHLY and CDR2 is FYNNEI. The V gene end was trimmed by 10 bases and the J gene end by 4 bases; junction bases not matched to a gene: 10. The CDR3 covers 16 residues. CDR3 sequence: CATRGLAGLLTGELFF. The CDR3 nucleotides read TGTGCCACCAGGGGACTAGCGGGTCTGCTCACCGGGGAGCTGTTTTTT.

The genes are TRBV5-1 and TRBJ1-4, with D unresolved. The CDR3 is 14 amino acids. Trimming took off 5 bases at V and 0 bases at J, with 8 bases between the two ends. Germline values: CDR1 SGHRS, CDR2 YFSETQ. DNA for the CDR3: TGCGCCAGCAGGCCCAGCGCAACTAATGAAAAACTGTTTTTT. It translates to CASRPSATNEKLFF.

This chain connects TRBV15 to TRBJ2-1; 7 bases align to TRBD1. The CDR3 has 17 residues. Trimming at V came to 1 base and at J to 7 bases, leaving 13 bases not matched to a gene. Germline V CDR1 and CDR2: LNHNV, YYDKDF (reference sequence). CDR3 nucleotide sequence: TGTGCCACCAGCAGAGGGCTAACAGGGGCCGACGGGAATGAGCAGTTCTTC. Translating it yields CATSRGLTGADGNEQFF.

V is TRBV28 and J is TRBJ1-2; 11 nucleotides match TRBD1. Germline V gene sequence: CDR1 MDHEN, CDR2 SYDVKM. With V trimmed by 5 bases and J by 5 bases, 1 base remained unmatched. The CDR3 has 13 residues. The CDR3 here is CASSGQGAYGYTF. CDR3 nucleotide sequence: TGTGCCAGCAGTGGACAGGGGGCGTATGGCTACACCTTC.

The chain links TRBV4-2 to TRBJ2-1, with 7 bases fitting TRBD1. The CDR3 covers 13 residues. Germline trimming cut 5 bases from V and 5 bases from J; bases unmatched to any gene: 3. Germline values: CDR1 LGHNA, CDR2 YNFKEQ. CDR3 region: CASSATGDNEQFF. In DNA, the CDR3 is TGTGCCAGCAGCGCTACAGGGGACAATGAGCAGTTCTTC.

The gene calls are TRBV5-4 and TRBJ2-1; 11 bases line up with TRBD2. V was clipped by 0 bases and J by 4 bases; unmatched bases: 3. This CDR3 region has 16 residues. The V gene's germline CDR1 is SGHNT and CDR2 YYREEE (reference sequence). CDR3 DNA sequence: TGTGCCAGCAGCTTGGCGAGACTAGCGGGGTACAATGAGCAGTTCTTC. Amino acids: CASSLARLAGYNEQFF.

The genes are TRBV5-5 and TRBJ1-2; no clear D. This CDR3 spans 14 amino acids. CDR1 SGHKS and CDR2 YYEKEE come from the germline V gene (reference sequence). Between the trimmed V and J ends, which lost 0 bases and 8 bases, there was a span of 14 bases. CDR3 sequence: CASSLANVLTGYTF. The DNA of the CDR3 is TGTGCCAGCAGCTTGGCCAATGTCCTTACAGGCTACACCTTC.

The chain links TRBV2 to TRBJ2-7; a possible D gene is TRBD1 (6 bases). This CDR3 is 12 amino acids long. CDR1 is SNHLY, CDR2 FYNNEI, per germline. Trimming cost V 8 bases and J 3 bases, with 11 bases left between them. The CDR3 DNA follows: TGTGCCAGCGGCTGGACAGTCTACGAGCAGTACTTC. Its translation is CASGWTVYEQYF. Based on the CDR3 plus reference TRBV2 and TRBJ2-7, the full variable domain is EPEVTQTPSHQVTQMGQEVILRCVPISNHLYFYWYRQILGQKVEFLVSFYNNEISEKSEIFDDQFSVERPDGSNFTLKIRSTKLEDSAMYFCASGWTVYEQYFGPGTRLTVT.

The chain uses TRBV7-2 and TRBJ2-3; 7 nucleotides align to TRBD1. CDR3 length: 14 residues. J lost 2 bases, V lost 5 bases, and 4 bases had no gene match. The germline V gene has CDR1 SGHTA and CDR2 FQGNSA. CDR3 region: CASSMGQITDTQYF. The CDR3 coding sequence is TGTGCCAGCAGCATGGGACAGATCACAGATACGCAGTATTTT.

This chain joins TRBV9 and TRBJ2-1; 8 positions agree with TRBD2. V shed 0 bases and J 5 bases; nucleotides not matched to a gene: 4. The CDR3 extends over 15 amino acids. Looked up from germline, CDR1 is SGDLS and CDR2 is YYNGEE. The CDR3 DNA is TGTGCCAGCAGCGTAGAAGGGACTAGGAACAATGAGCAGTTCTTC. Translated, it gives CASSVEGTRNNEQFF.

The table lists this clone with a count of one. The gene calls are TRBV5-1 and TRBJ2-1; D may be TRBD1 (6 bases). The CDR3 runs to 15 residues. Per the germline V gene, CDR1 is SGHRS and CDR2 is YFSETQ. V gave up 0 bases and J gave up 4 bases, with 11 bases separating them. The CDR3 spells CASSLEAGVYNEQFF. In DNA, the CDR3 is TGCGCCAGCAGCTTGGAGGCAGGGGTTTACAATGAGCAGTTCTTC. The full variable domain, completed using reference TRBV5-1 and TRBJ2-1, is KAGVTQTPRYLIKTRGQQVTLSCSPISGHRSVSWYQQTPGQGLQFLFEYFSETQRNKGNFPGRFSGRQFSNSRSEMNVSTLELGDSALYLCASSLEAGVYNEQFFGPGTRLTVL.

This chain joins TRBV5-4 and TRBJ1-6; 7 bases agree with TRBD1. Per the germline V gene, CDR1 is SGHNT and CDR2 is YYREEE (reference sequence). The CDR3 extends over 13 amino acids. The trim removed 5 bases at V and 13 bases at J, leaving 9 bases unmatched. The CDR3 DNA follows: TGTGCCAGCAGTCGCACAGGGGTTGGGCCCCTCCACTTT. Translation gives CASSRTGVGPLHF.

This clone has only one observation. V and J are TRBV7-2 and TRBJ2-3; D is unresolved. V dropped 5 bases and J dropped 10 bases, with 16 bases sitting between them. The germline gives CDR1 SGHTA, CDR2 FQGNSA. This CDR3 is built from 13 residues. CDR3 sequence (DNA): TGTGCCAGCAGCACGCGACTTTTAAACGCGCAGTATTTT. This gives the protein CASSTRLLNAQYF.

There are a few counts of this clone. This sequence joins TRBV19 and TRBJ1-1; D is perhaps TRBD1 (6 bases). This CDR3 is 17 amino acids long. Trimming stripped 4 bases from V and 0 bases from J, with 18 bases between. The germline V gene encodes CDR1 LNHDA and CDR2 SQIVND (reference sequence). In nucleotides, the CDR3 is TGTGCCAGTAGTAGGGGAACAGGGAGGGGAGTGAACACTGAAGCTTTCTTT. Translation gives CASSRGTGRGVNTEAFF.

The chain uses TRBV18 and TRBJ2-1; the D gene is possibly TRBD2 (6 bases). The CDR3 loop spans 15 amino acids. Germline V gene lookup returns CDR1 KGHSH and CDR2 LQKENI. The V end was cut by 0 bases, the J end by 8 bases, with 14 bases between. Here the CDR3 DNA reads TGTGCCAGCTCACCACCCGGGACTTTCGGCGATGAGCAGTTCTTC. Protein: CASSPPGTFGDEQFF.

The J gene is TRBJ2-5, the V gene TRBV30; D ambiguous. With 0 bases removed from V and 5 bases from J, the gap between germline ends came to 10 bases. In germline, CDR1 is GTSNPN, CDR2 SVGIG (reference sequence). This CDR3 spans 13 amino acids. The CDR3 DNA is TGTGCCTGGAGTGTTCACAGTGAGGAGACCCAGTACTTC. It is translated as CAWSVHSEETQYF.

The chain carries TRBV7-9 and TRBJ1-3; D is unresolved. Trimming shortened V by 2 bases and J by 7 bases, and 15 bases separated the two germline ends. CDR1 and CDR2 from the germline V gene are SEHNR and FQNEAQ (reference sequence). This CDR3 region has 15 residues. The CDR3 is CASSLNSSPRNTIYF. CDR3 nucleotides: TGTGCCAGCAGCTTAAACTCCTCCCCGAGGAACACCATATATTTT.

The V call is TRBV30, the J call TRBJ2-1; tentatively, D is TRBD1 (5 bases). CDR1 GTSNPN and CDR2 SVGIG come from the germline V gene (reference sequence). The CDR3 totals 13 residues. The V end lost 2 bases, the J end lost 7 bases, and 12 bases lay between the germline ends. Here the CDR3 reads CAWSPDTVNEQFF. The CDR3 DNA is TGTGCCTGGAGTCCGGACACTGTAAATGAGCAGTTCTTC.

The chain's CDR3 is CSVRRNTEAFF. In DNA form, the CDR3 reads TGCAGCGTTAGGAGAAACACTGAAGCTTTCTTT. This chain joins TRBV29-1 and TRBJ1-1; D is unresolved. This CDR3 is 11 amino acids long. Germline assignment: CDR1 SQVTM and CDR2 ANQGSEA. The ends were cut back, 5 bases at V and 2 bases at J, with 6 bases in the middle.

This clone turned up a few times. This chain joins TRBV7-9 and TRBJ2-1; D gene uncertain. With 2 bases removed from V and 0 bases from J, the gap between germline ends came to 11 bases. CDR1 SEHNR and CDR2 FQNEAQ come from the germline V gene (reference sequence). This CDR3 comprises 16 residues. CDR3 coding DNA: TGTGCCAGCAGCTTACTCGTCCCCAGCTCCTACAATGAGCAGTTCTTC. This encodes CASSLLVPSSYNEQFF. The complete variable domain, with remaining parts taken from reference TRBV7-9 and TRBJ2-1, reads DTGVSQNPRHKITKRGQNVTFRCDPISEHNRLYWYRQTLGQGPEFLTYFQNEAQLEKSRLLSDRFSAERPKGSFSTLEIQRTEQGDSAMYLCASSLLVPSSYNEQFFGPGTRLTVL.

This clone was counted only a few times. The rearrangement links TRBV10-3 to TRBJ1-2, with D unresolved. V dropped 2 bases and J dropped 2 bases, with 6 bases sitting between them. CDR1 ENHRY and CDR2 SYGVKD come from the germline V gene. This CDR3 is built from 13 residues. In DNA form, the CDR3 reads TGTGCCATCAGTGAGGACTCGAACTATGGCTACACCTTC. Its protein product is CAISEDSNYGYTF.

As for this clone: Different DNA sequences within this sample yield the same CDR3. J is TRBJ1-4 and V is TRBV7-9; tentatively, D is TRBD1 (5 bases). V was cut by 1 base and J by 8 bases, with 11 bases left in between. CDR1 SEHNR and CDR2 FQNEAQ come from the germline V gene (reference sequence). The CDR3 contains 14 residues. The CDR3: CASSLGQGREKLFF. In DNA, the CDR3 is TGTGCCAGCAGCTTAGGGCAGGGTCGGGAAAAACTGTTTTTT.

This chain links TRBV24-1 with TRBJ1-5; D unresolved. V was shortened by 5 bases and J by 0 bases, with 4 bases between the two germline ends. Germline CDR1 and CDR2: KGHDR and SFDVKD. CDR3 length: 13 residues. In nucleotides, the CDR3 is TGTGCCACCAGTGCCCGTAGCAATCAGCCCCAGCATTTT. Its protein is CATSARSNQPQHF.

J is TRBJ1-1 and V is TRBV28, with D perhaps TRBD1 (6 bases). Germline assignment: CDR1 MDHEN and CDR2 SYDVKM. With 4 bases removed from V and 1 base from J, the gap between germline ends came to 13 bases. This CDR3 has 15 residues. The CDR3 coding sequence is TGTGCCAGCAGTTCCTACAGGGCCCCGAACACTGAAGCTTTCTTT. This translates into CASSSYRAPNTEAFF.